This T cell receptor (beta chain) is drawn from a study of beta chain features in type 1 diabetes. Study results and limitations: Moderate but significant shortening of TCRB CDR3s was recorded in all four CD4+ subsets from Type 1 diabetes patients.

This clone was counted only a few times. Its specificity is unknown. V was pared by 2 bases and J by 1 base, with 5 bases between. Germline CDR1 reads ENHRY; CDR2 reads SYGVKD. The CDR3 is 13 residues long. The investigators reverse transcribed all of the isolated RNA, so they sequenced expressed TCRB transcripts. Libraries were prepared by immunoSEQ multiplex PCR; TCRdb keeps only in-frame clonotypes and omits some of them. The table has hundreds of thousands of clones, over 13% seen once; the top ten hold just under 0.04%. The sample comprised naive CD4+ T cells from blood. The clonotype comes from a man aged 18 to 29 with type 1 diabetes. The V and J genes are TRBV10-3 and TRBJ1-2, with D uncertain. For the CDR3, the DNA is TGTGCCATCAGTGAGAAGGGTAACTATGGCTACACCTTC. Encoded protein: CAISEKGNYGYTF.